This TCR beta chain is drawn from a study of cytomegalovirus exposure and HLA in healthy donors. For the study at large: Genetic ancestry analysis placed about 84% of the 400 or so donors that were genotyped in the Caucasian-associated cluster. Study-wide findings and caveats: Presence/absence analyses supposed approximately even sequencing depth among donors. Among the most significant clusters, several appeared linked to common viral pathogens in a later analysis.

Concerning this clone: What it binds is not known.

Healthy bone marrow donors supplied every sample. PCR used 60 Vbeta primers and 13 Jbeta primers. Using immunoSEQ multiplex PCR, the repertoire was profiled, and TCRdb retains in-frame clones only, with some absent. Of some 81,000 clones listed, about 69% are singletons. Per germline, CDR1 KGHSH and CDR2 LQKENI. Trimming pared 2 bases from V and 4 bases from J, leaving 8 bases between. There are 14 residues in the CDR3. Specimen: PBMCs. V usage is TRBV18 and J usage is TRBJ1-4, with D tentatively TRBD1 (5 bases). This clonotype originated in a woman in her thirties or forties in good health and CMV-seropositive. In nucleotides, the CDR3 is TGTGCCAGCTCACCAGGGCAGGGTAATGAAAAACTGTTTTTT. The encoded protein is CASSPGQGNEKLFF.